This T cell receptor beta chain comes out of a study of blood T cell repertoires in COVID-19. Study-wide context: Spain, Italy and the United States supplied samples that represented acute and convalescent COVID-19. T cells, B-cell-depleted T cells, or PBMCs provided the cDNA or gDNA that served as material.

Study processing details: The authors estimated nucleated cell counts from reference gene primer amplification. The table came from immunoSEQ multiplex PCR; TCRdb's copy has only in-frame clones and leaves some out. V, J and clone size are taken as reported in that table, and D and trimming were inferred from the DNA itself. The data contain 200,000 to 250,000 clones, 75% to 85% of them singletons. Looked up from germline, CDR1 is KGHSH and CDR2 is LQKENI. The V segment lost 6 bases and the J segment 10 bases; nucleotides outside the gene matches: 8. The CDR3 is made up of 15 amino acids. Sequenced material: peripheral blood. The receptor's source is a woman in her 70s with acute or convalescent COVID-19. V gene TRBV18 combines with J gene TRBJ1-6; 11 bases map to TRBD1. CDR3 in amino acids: CASSRTGQGDSPLHF. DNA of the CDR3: TGTGCCAGCTCGCGAACGGGACAGGGGGACTCACCCCTCCACTTT.